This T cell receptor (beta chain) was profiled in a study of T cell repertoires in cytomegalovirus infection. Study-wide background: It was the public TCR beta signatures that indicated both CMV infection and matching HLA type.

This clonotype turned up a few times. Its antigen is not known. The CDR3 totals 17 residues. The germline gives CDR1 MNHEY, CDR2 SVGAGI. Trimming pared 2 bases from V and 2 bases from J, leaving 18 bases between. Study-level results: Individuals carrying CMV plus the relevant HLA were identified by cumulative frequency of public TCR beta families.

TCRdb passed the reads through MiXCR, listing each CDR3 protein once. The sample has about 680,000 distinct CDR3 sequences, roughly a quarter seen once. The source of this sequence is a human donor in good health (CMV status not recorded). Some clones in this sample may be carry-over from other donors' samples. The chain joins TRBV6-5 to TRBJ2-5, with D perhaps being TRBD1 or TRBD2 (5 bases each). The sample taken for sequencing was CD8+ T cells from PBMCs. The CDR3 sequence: CASSYRRWTGPQETQYF. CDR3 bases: TGTGCCAGCAGTTACCGTCGGTGGACGGGGCCTCAAGAGACCCAGTACTTC.